These 8 T cell receptor beta chains originate from one sample sequenced in a study of T cell changes during pregnancy in multiple sclerosis. Clones were read by immunoSEQ multiplex PCR, and TCRdb kept only the in-frame ones, dropping some. The sample has about 20,000 clones; 85% to 90% are singletons. This sample comprised CD8+ T cells from peripheral blood mononuclear cells, obtained in the third trimester of pregnancy. Receptor source: a female donor in good health, enrolled as a control in a pregnancy study.

The chain recombines TRBV19 with TRBJ1-5; D remains unclear. There are 18 residues in the CDR3. Germline V gene data show CDR1 as LNHDA and CDR2 as SQIVND (reference sequence). V was clipped by 5 bases and J by 5 bases, with 25 bases between them. CDR3 amino acids: CASSLRPPLVVEHQPQHF. DNA of the CDR3: TGTGCCAGTAGTCTGCGGCCCCCCCTAGTGGTGGAACATCAGCCCCAGCATTTT.

The V and J genes are TRBV6-6 and TRBJ2-7; 14 bases are a match to TRBD2. V was pared by 8 bases and J by 5 bases, with 5 bases of the junction left unmatched. Per germline, CDR1 MNHNY and CDR2 SVGAGI (reference sequence). This CDR3 region has 14 residues. CDR3 coding DNA: TGTGCCAGCCTAGGACTAGCGGGAGGTGACGAGCAGTACTTC. This codes for CASLGLAGGDEQYF.

This chain uses TRBV4-2 with TRBJ1-4; D is unresolved. This CDR3 comprises 16 residues. CDR1 LGHNA and CDR2 YNFKEQ come from the germline V gene. V was trimmed by 7 bases and J by 8 bases, leaving 23 bases between them. Here the CDR3 reads CASNSITAETGEKLFF. The CDR3 region has the DNA TGTGCCAGCAACTCAATAACGGCGGAGACGGGAGAAAAACTGTTTTTT.

The chain links TRBV2 to TRBJ1-2, with D unresolved. The CDR3 has 13 amino acids. V dropped 7 bases and J dropped 3 bases, with 12 bases sitting between them. The germline CDR1 and CDR2 sequences are SNHLY and FYNNEI. The CDR3 DNA sequence: TGTGCCAGCACGCGGGCATCCCACTATGGCTACACCTTC. It yields the protein CASTRASHYGYTF.

The chain couples TRBV28 to TRBJ2-5, with TRBD2 matching over 9 bases. In germline, CDR1 is MDHEN, CDR2 SYDVKM. The CDR3 covers 16 residues. The ends lost 7 bases at V and 5 bases at J; junction bases unmatched: 14. The CDR3 DNA is TGTGCCAGCAATATCAACCCGGCGGGAGGGCTGGAGACCCAGTACTTC. It specifies CASNINPAGGLETQYF.

The chain is built from TRBV4-1 and TRBJ1-6, with unresolved D. V lost 1 base and J lost 0, with 13 bases in between. The CDR3 loop spans 18 amino acids. Germline V gene data show CDR1 as MGHRA and CDR2 as YSYEKL. As DNA, the CDR3 is TGCGCCAGCAGCCAAGTTCTTCAGGCAAGCTCCTATAATTCACCCCTCCACTTT. This translates into CASSQVLQASSYNSPLHF.

This clone counts as large. V is TRBV4-2 and J is TRBJ2-1; tentatively, D is TRBD1 (5 bases). With 5 bases removed from V and 5 bases from J, the gap between germline ends came to 7 bases. This CDR3 region has 12 residues. The germline V gene encodes CDR1 LGHNA and CDR2 YNFKEQ. As DNA, the CDR3 is TGTGCCAGCAGCTTCAGGGACAATGAGCAGTTCTTC. Amino acid sequence: CASSFRDNEQFF.

The rearrangement uses TRBV27 and TRBJ2-1; 8 nucleotides match TRBD2. Germline CDR1 and CDR2: MNHEY and SMNVEV (reference sequence). The CDR3 has 16 amino acids. Unmatched junction bases numbered 10, after V lost 5 bases and J lost 4 bases. CDR3 coding DNA: TGTGCCAGCAGTCCTCTCGGGGGGGCCCCTTACAATGAGCAGTTCTTC. This translates into CASSPLGGAPYNEQFF.